This T cell receptor beta chain was recovered during a study of blood T cell repertoires in COVID-19. About the research overall: In each case, the material was cDNA or gDNA derived from T cells, B-cell-depleted T cells, or PBMCs.

The CDR3 length is 14 residues. The V gene end was trimmed by 6 bases and the J gene end by 7 bases; junction bases not matched to a gene: 7. The germline CDR1 and CDR2 sequences are ENHRY and SYGVKD. Seattle researchers signed up patients amid active infection and tracked them longitudinally. The authors' processing: Using reference gene primer amplification, nucleated cell counts were estimated. Profiling relied on immunoSEQ multiplex PCR, and the TCRdb table lists in-frame clones only, not all of them. That table is the source of V, J and clone size, and D and trimming were worked out from the DNA. Here the sample spans roughly 200,000 clones, around four fifths being singletons.

Sequencing was performed on peripheral blood. The V gene is TRBV10-3, the J gene TRBJ1-4; 8 bases align to TRBD1. This receptor was obtained from a woman of 80 years or more with COVID-19, enrolled during active disease. The CDR3 DNA reads TGTGCCATCAGAGGGACAGGTAGTAGTGAAAAACTGTTTTTT. Amino acids: CAIRGTGSSEKLFF.